Following are 6 T cell receptor beta chains from one sample sequenced in a study of cytomegalovirus exposure and HLA in healthy donors. Primers: 60 Vbeta forward and 13 Jbeta reverse. Produced via immunoSEQ multiplex PCR; TCRdb's table is partial and in-frame only. This sample has over 150,000 clones, with around 67% found just once. Material for sequencing was PBMCs. The receptors shown here come from a woman aged 18-30 years in good health and CMV-seropositive.

The chain uses TRBV13 and TRBJ2-7, with D hard to call. Germline CDR1 PRHDT, CDR2 FYEKMQ (reference sequence). V dropped 5 bases and J dropped 3 bases, with 17 bases sitting between them. The CDR3 loop spans 15 amino acids. CDR3 DNA sequence: TGTGCCAGCAGCCTTCCACCGACACCTGGCTACGAGCAGTACTTC. Translated: CASSLPPTPGYEQYF.

The J gene is TRBJ1-5, the V gene TRBV5-8; TRBD1 matches at 10 bases. J was trimmed by 5 bases and V by 3 bases; bases with no gene match: 8. Germline V gene data show CDR1 as SGHTS and CDR2 as YDEGEE. The CDR3 totals 16 residues. This CDR3 reads CASSSAPGTGDQPQHF. DNA of the CDR3: TGTGCCAGCAGCTCCGCCCCTGGGACAGGGGATCAGCCCCAGCATTTT.

The J gene is TRBJ2-7, the V gene TRBV27, with TRBD2 as a possible D gene (6 bases). The CDR3 extends over 17 amino acids. The germline V gene encodes CDR1 MNHEY and CDR2 SMNVEV (reference sequence). V was pared by 6 bases and J by 2 bases, with 23 bases between. The CDR3 DNA follows: TGTGCCAGCAGAGACCAATGGTCCAGCGGGCTTACCTACGAGCAGTACTTC. It yields the protein CASRDQWSSGLTYEQYF.

The chain is built from TRBV7-9 and TRBJ1-2, with 8 bases that match TRBD1. CDR1 and CDR2 from the germline V gene are SEHNR and FQNEAQ (reference sequence). The CDR3 sequence is 13 residues long. Unmatched junction bases numbered 6, after V lost 5 bases and J lost 7 bases. This CDR3 is CASSAQGASGYTF. The CDR3 region has the DNA TGTGCCAGCAGCGCGCAGGGGGCTAGTGGCTACACCTTC.

The V call is TRBV5-6, the J call TRBJ2-5, with D maybe TRBD1 (5 bases). The CDR3 totals 15 residues. V lost 2 bases to trimming and J lost 2 bases, with 13 bases between them. CDR1 is SGHDT, CDR2 YYEEEE, per germline. The CDR3 region has the DNA TGTGCCAGCAGCTTTGACCAGGGAATTCAAGAGACCCAGTACTTC. Protein product: CASSFDQGIQETQYF.

This clone showed up just a few times. DNA for the CDR3: TGCGCCAGCAGCCAGCACAGGGGGCGGAACACTGAAGCTTTCTTT. Its protein product is CASSQHRGRNTEAFF. V usage is TRBV4-3 and J usage is TRBJ1-1; 9 bases are a match to TRBD1. There are 15 residues in the CDR3. Germline V gives CDR1 LGHNA, CDR2 YSLEER. V lost 3 bases, J lost 1 base, and 3 bases stayed unmatched.